Listed here are 23 T cell receptor beta chains from one sample, sequenced in a study of identifying expanded T cells in peripheral blood. Some clones are missing from TCRdb's copy, which holds only in-frame ones; the method was immunoSEQ multiplex PCR. Seen here are 75,000 to 95,000 clones, 80% to 90% observed once, and the top ten hold roughly 7%. The sample consisted of blood. These receptors came from a person between 18 and 70 years old in good health.

V and J are TRBV7-9 and TRBJ1-4; 8 nucleotides agree with TRBD1. The CDR3 sequence is 14 residues long. CDR1 and CDR2 from the germline V gene are SEHNR and FQNEAQ (reference sequence). The V segment lost 2 bases and the J segment 7 bases; nucleotides outside the gene matches: 3. The CDR3 sequence is CASSLMQGAEKLFF. As DNA, the CDR3 is TGTGCCAGCAGCTTAATGCAGGGGGCTGAAAAACTGTTTTTT.

This clone was picked up one time. The V gene is TRBV5-1, the J gene TRBJ2-6; no clear D gene. The CDR3 is 16 residues long. The V gene's germline CDR1 is SGHRS and CDR2 YFSETQ. V dropped 4 bases and J dropped 0 bases, with 11 bases sitting between them. Here the CDR3 reads CASSLRLNSGANVLTF. The CDR3 DNA reads as TGCGCCAGCAGCCTACGACTGAACTCTGGGGCCAACGTCCTGACTTTC.

The chain is built from TRBV21-1 and TRBJ2-2; the D segment call TRBD2 is taken from the table without a DNA check. TRBV21-1 counts as a pseudogene. CDR3 length: 16 residues. Here the CDR3 DNA reads TGTGCCAGCAGCAAGAAGGGAGACCGAAACACCGGGGAGCTGTTTTTT. Protein: CASSKKGDRNTGELFF.

The CDR3 nucleotides read TGTGCCAGCAGCTTGGAGGGTAGCGGGAGGGCCAGGCAGTTCTTC. This translates into CASSLEGSGRARQFF. V gene TRBV5-6 combines with J gene TRBJ2-1; 11 nucleotides align to TRBD2. Germline V gives CDR1 SGHDT, CDR2 YYEEEE. This CDR3 is 15 amino acids long. Trimming took 0 bases from V and 12 from J; bases not matched to a gene: 8.

This clone is a singleton in its sample. The gene calls are TRBV18 and TRBJ1-1; D gene unclear. Trimming left V 0 bases short and J 6 bases short, with 14 bases between. The CDR3 contains 15 residues. Germline V gene data show CDR1 as KGHSH and CDR2 as LQKENI. CDR3 nucleotide sequence: TGTGCCAGCTCACCACCAACGGGATTCGGATCTGAAGCTTTCTTT. It encodes CASSPPTGFGSEAFF. Looking up the rest from reference TRBV18 and TRBJ1-1 gives the full variable domain: NAGVMQNPRHLVRRRGQEARLRCSPMKGHSHVYWYRQLPEEGLKFMVYLQKENIIDESGMPKERFSAEFPKEGPSILRIQQVVRGDSAAYFCASSPPTGFGSEAFFGQGTRLTVV.

This chain connects TRBV9 to TRBJ2-7; no definite D call. V dropped 2 bases and J dropped 6 bases, with 12 bases sitting between them. The CDR3 has 13 residues. CDR1 and CDR2 from the germline V gene are SGDLS and YYNGEE. This chain's CDR3 is CASSVSLGGEQYF. CDR3 sequence (DNA): TGTGCCAGCAGCGTGAGCTTGGGTGGCGAGCAGTACTTC.

The rearrangement uses TRBV6-6 and TRBJ1-1, with TRBD1 matching 11 bases. The V gene's germline CDR1 is MNHNY and CDR2 SVGAGI (reference sequence). J gave up 4 bases and V 7 bases, and 5 bases lay outside the gene matches. The CDR3 loop spans 14 amino acids. The CDR3 DNA reads TGTGCCAGCACGGGGACAGGGGGATCCACTGAAGCTTTCTTT. It codes for CASTGTGGSTEAFF.

V gene TRBV4-1 combines with J gene TRBJ1-1; D gene ambiguous. V lost 0 bases to trimming and J lost 0 bases, with 8 bases between them. This CDR3 spans 15 amino acids. Germline CDR1 MGHRA, CDR2 YSYEKL. The CDR3 here is CASSQDLPMNTEAFF. The CDR3 nucleotides read TGCGCCAGCAGCCAAGATCTTCCGATGAACACTGAAGCTTTCTTT.

The CDR3 coding sequence is TGTGCCAGCTCACCAAATGGTCCTGGGGGGGACTATGGCTACACCTTC. This encodes CASSPNGPGGDYGYTF. The rearrangement joins TRBV18 to TRBJ1-2; D perhaps matches TRBD1 (5 bases). The V and J ends lost 2 bases and 3 bases respectively, with 16 bases between them. In germline, CDR1 is KGHSH, CDR2 LQKENI. The length of the CDR3 is 16 residues.

V and J are TRBV5-6 and TRBJ1-1, with a weak D call TRBD1 (6 bases). Trimming removed 2 bases from V and 2 bases from J, with 13 bases in between. The CDR3 sequence is 15 residues long. Germline V CDR1 and CDR2: SGHDT, YYEEEE. CDR3 protein: CASSFPTRGNTEAFF. CDR3 nucleotides: TGTGCCAGCAGCTTCCCAACCAGGGGAAACACTGAAGCTTTCTTT.

The rearrangement uses TRBV10-3 and TRBJ2-2; perhaps TRBD2 as D (6 bases). This CDR3 has 15 residues. V shed 2 bases and J shed 6 bases, with 13 bases lying between them. Looked up from germline, CDR1 is ENHRY and CDR2 is SYGVKD. The chain's CDR3 is CAISEGGSGSGELFF. The CDR3 DNA is TGTGCCATCAGTGAGGGGGGTAGCGGATCCGGGGAGCTGTTTTTT.

This chain links TRBV6-5 with TRBJ1-5, with a possible D match to TRBD1 (5 bases). The germline CDR1 and CDR2 sequences are MNHEY and SVGAGI. Deletions cut 7 bases from V and 9 bases from J, with 16 bases between. This CDR3 is built from 13 residues. DNA of the CDR3: TGTGCCAGCACCTTAACAGGCGTTGGGCCCCAGCATTTT. Translating it yields CASTLTGVGPQHF.

The chain employs TRBV2 and TRBJ1-2; D not resolved. The CDR3 covers 14 residues. V lost 9 bases and J 1 base, leaving 15 bases between the germline ends. Germline V gene lookup returns CDR1 SNHLY and CDR2 FYNNEI. CDR3 residues: CASSLAGSNYGYTF. The DNA for the CDR3 is TGTGCCAGTAGCTTGGCTGGGAGTAACTATGGCTACACCTTC.

The chain joins TRBV19 to TRBJ2-6, with a tentative D call TRBD2 (5 bases). Trimming stripped 8 bases from V and 1 base from J, with 9 bases between. The germline V gene encodes CDR1 LNHDA and CDR2 SQIVND (reference sequence). The CDR3 is 14 amino acids. The chain's CDR3 is CASWAGSGANVLTF. The DNA for the CDR3 is TGTGCCAGTTGGGCGGGTTCTGGGGCCAACGTCCTGACTTTC.

V gene TRBV19 combines with J gene TRBJ2-7; TRBD1 agrees at 8 bases. CDR1 and CDR2 from the germline V gene are LNHDA and SQIVND (reference sequence). Losses at the gene ends were 5 bases for V and 2 bases for J; bases not matched to a gene: 5. The CDR3 has 14 amino acids. The CDR3 nucleotides are TGTGCCAGTAGTGAGGACAGGGCAACCTACGAGCAGTACTTC. Amino acids: CASSEDRATYEQYF.

This clone was counted between two and nine times. The genes are TRBV19 and TRBJ1-2, with D maybe TRBD1 (5 bases). CDR3 length: 13 residues. Germline V gene lookup returns CDR1 LNHDA and CDR2 SQIVND (reference sequence). Trimming left V 8 bases short and J 3 bases short, with 13 bases between. CDR3 amino acids: CASGGDRYYGYTF. The DNA for the CDR3 is TGTGCCAGTGGCGGGGACCGGTACTATGGCTACACCTTC.

This rearrangement joins TRBV29-1 to TRBJ1-1; a weak D match, TRBD1 (5 bases). Looked up from germline, CDR1 is SQVTM and CDR2 is ANQGSEA. This CDR3 comprises 14 residues. V was cut by 0 bases and J by 6 bases, with 14 bases left in between. The CDR3 coding sequence is TGCAGCGTTGAAGAAGGCGCGCGGACATCTGAAGCTTTCTTT. It encodes CSVEEGARTSEAFF.

This clone was picked up a small number of times. V and J are TRBV11-2 and TRBJ2-7; TRBD1 might be the D (5 bases). The CDR3 length is 13 residues. V lost 1 base and J 5 bases, leaving 9 bases between the germline ends. Germline V CDR1 and CDR2: SGHAT, FQNNGV. The CDR3 region has the DNA TGTGCCAGCAGCTTAGTTTGGGGCCACGAGCAGTACTTC. It encodes CASSLVWGHEQYF.

The rearrangement uses TRBV14 and TRBJ1-1, with D maybe TRBD1 (6 bases). CDR1 is SGHDN and CDR2 is FVKESK in the germline V gene. The CDR3 extends over 13 amino acids. V was shortened by 5 bases and J by 1 base, with 8 bases between the two germline ends. CDR3 sequence: CASSWDTNTEAFF. For the CDR3, the DNA is TGTGCCAGCAGCTGGGACACGAACACTGAAGCTTTCTTT. Drawing the rest from reference TRBV14 and TRBJ1-1, the complete variable domain is EAGVTQFPSHSVIEKGQTVTLRCDPISGHDNLYWYRRVMGKEIKFLLHFVKESKQDESGMPNNRFLAERTGGTYSTLKVQPAELEDSGVYFCASSWDTNTEAFFGQGTRLTVV.

Only a few counts were recorded for this clone. The rearrangement joins TRBV5-1 to TRBJ2-3; D possibly matches TRBD1 or TRBD2 (6 bases each). Between the trimmed V and J ends, which lost 4 bases and 1 base, there was a span of 16 bases. Germline V CDR1 and CDR2: SGHRS, YFSETQ. The CDR3 covers 16 residues. The CDR3 nucleotides read TGCGCCAGCAGCCGCCTACAGGGCGGGGGCACAGATACGCAGTATTTT. Amino acids: CASSRLQGGGTDTQYF.

The sample holds a few counts of this clone. The sample has other DNA sequences that encode this CDR3 too. The chain employs TRBV6-4 and TRBJ2-3; 13 bases are shared with TRBD2. CDR1 and CDR2 (germline): MRHNA, SNTAGT. This CDR3 is 15 amino acids long. V lost 6 bases, J lost 1 base, and 1 base stayed unmatched. The CDR3 is CASSGTSGGTDTQYF. The CDR3 DNA is TGTGCCAGCAGCGGGACTAGCGGGGGCACAGATACGCAGTATTTT.

V is TRBV6-4 and J is TRBJ2-3, with D hard to call. The CDR3 spans 10 residues. The ends were cut back, 8 bases at V and 4 bases at J, with 4 bases in the middle. Germline CDR1 MRHNA, CDR2 SNTAGT. CDR3 sequence reads: CASYSDTQYF. CDR3 DNA: TGTGCCAGCTACTCAGATACGCAGTATTTT.

This clone was detected a few times. The V gene is TRBV29-1, the J gene TRBJ2-1; D uncertain. Trimming removed 7 bases from V and 0 bases from J, with 13 bases in between. This CDR3 spans 14 amino acids. The germline gives CDR1 SQVTM, CDR2 ANQGSEA. The DNA for the CDR3 is TGCAGCGGAAAACCCCCAGGCTCCTACAATGAGCAGTTCTTC. The encoded protein is CSGKPPGSYNEQFF.